The clone carrying this T cell receptor beta chain has only a few counts. Its antigen is not identified. This entry belongs to a study of T-cell memory formation after mild COVID-19. Overall study context: Among the donors, TCR clusters were largely specific to each donor. General study points: Clonal second-wave expansions that peaked on day 37 had unconfirmed SARS-CoV-2 specificity.

V trimming: 8 bases; J trimming: 2 bases; junction bases outside the gene matches: 4. The germline CDR1 and CDR2 sequences are MNHNY and SVGAGI (reference sequence). CDR3 length: 14 residues. Constant-segment-primed 5'RACE gave TCR alpha and TCR beta cDNA libraries with sample barcodes and UMIs. MiXCR, run by TCRdb on the 5' RACE reads, gives a single entry per CDR3 protein. This sample has 210,000 or so distinct CDR3 sequences, with about 10% found just once. The V gene is TRBV6-6, the J gene TRBJ2-5; 11 bases fit TRBD2. The sequence was collected from a man aged 18 to 29 who had mild COVID-19 (a few samples of this study predate the infection). Cell type and time point are not known. Sequencing was done on a sample of PBMCs or a T cell subset sorted from them (not recorded which). The DNA for the CDR3 is TGTGCCAGCGCGACTAGCGGGGCACAAGAGACCCAGTACTTC. Translation gives CASATSGAQETQYF.